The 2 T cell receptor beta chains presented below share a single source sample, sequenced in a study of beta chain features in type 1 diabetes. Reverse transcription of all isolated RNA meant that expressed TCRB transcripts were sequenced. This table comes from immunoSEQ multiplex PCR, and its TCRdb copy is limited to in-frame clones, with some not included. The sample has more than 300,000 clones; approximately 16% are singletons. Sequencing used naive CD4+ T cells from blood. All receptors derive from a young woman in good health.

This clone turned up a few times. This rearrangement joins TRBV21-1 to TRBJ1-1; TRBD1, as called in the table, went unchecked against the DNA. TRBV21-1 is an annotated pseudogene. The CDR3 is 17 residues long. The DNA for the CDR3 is TGTGCCAGCAGCAACGGCTCAGGGGCGCGATTGAACACTGAAGCTTTCTTT. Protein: CASSNGSGARLNTEAFF.

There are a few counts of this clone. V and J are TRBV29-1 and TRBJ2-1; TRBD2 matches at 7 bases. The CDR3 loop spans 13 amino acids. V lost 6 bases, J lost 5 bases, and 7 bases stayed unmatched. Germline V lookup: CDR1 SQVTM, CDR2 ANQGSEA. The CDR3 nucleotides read TGCAGCGTGAGCGGGACGGCAAACAATGAGCAGTTCTTC. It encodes CSVSGTANNEQFF.